This TCR beta chain was captured in a study of blood T cells in healthy people across ages (dated by TCRdb to between 2014 and 2016). Broadly, across the study: In model experiments, template switching captured about one uniquely barcoded TCR beta cDNA molecule for every two T cells. Using deep sequencing normalized with unique cDNA molecular identifiers, the study measured how TCR beta repertoire diversity changes with age. The donors were split into four age groups: young (average about 16 years), middle-aged (more than 35), aged (over 55) and long-lived (more than 80). Donors of different ages were randomly distributed across sequencing lanes to avoid experimental bias. Using the same blood draw, the study looked at two additional independent replicas of 1 million unique cDNA reads for two donors, one aged 18 to 30 and the other aged 80 or older. General study outcomes and caveats: Estimates of total diversity based on one million sequenced T cells were considered lower bounds and underestimates. Bulk unsorted PBMC profiling prevented conclusive comparison of naive and antigen-experienced compartments. As age increased, observed TCR beta diversity per million T cells dropped in a roughly linear way, and a significant reduction was already evident by age about 40. Because donor CMV infection status was unknown, age-related changes in expanded clonotypes were potentially confounded. Compared with the aged group, more naive CD4+ T cells, fewer expanded clones and increased TCR diversity were shown by the long-lived group, suggesting age selection. The percentage of naive T cells measured by flow cytometry correlated strongly with observed TCR beta diversity.

The donors were some 36 Caucasian individuals from Russia, aged 6 to 90 years, who were systemically healthy. Each donor gave about 9.8 milliliters of peripheral blood, drawn into EDTA-treated Vacutainer tubes. Ficoll-Paque density-gradient centrifugation was used to isolate PBMCs, with at least 7 million obtained per sample. Total RNA was extracted from PBMCs with Trizol reagent, with at least 5.5 micrograms obtained per sample. For every donor, flow cytometry on a PBMC aliquot measured the percentage of naive CD45RAhigh/CD27high T cells. The library came from 5' RACE. The sequencer was an Illumina HiSeq 2500. A second PCR of roughly 7 to 12 cycles was run with a J-beta primer mix and a sample-barcoded 5' primer. Each TCR beta cDNA molecule received a unique molecular identifier from a template-switch 5' adaptor carrying 12 random nucleotides. Each sample yielded at least 2.5 million CDR3-containing paired-end reads. First-strand cDNA was synthesized from all RNA with the Mint cDNA synthesis kit, primed by a TRBC-specific oligonucleotide. After uracil-DNA glycosylase treatment, a first 18-cycle PCR used universal primers M1SS and BC2_uni_R on all cDNA. Per the source publication's procedure: Each sample was normalized by randomly selecting 1 million high-quality reads, each carrying a distinct molecular identifier. Instead of being binned into consensus sequences, reads with shared molecular identifiers were discarded. MiTCR, run with a Q25 quality threshold and the strictest error-elimination algorithm, handled CDR3 identification, clonotype clustering and error correction. A nonparametric unseen species model with Euler transformation was used to estimate a lower bound on total TCR beta diversity. TCRdb passed the public sequencing reads through fastp at Q25 and MiXCR, retaining productive beta sequences. Rows matching on CDR3 protein sequence are summarized as one entry with the most common DNA and genes. The V and J calls were not made by the authors but by TCRdb's processing. For this sample the table gives approximately 1.5 million distinct CDR3 sequences, of which 35% to 45% were detected only once. Approximately 4.1% of the sample comes from the top ten.

Measured from the cysteine to the phenylalanine, the CDR3 is 14 residues long. Only CDR3 DNA remains: 42 bases, in frame from the first base. From a lookup of the germline V gene, CDR1 and CDR2 are ENHRY and SYGVKD. V is cut by 10 bases and J by 4 bases, and the space between the germline ends is 19 bases. A word on this clonotype: The specificity of this receptor is unknown. Per-base quality was not reported, and no clone a single base away is much larger than it.

The rearranged chain carries TRBV10-3 and TRBJ1-1, with TRBD1 tentatively as D gene (5 bases match). This clonotype was obtained from a woman younger than 35 in good health. The sample taken for sequencing was blood. The nucleotide sequence reads TGTGCCACCAAAGGACCTGGGGGGTCCACTGAAGCTTTCTTT. This sequence encodes CATKGPGGSTEAFF.